This T cell receptor beta chain derives from a study of blood T cell repertoires in COVID-19 (dated by TCRdb to about 2020). Concerning the study at large: Samples covering the acute and convalescent phases of COVID-19 were provided by collaborators in the United States, Italy and Spain. The prospective study material was composed of cDNA or gDNA derived from T cells, B-cell-depleted T cells, or PBMCs. The repertoires were released in a freely available public database meant as a resource for research on the immune response to SARS-CoV-2. Where available, HLA class I and class II types were taken from metadata supplied by the sample provider and were not determined by assay-based typing. Subjects who had been exposed to COVID-19, were actively infected with it, or had recovered from it provided the deeply sampled blood TCRbeta repertoires that made up the dataset. Nearly every sample came with metadata listing a de-identified subject ID, COVID-19 status, age in years and sex. The samples were drawn from the first 160 participants of the ongoing ImmuneRACE study and from 1,254 subjects provided by 6 global collaborators. Beyond this particular receptor, the publication reports: The amount of clinical and demographic metadata varied by source and participant and was provided uncurated.

TCRbeta CDR3 regions were amplified from genomic DNA using the immunoSEQ Assay, a bias-controlled multiplex PCR. For the original study's pipeline: The number of nucleated cells in each sample was estimated by amplification of reference gene primers within the assay. Sequence reads were collapsed and filtered to measure the absolute abundance of every unique TCRbeta CDR3 rearrangement. For each sample, productive Simpson clonality was calculated as the square root of Simpson's diversity index over productive rearrangements. TCRdb holds this immuneACCESS table with in-frame rearrangements only. Some clones are missing; in checked studies, unresolved V genes explain under half, and the rest has no known cause. The V and J calls and clone size come from that table; D and trimming were worked out from the DNA. Counted in this sample were hundreds of thousands of clones; about 81% of them appeared once. Of the sample, approximately 4% falls within the top ten clones.

Details on this clone: The antigen it recognizes is unknown. No clone much larger than this one lies a single base away; base qualities are absent.

The V end loses 2 bases and the J end loses 6 bases, and a stretch of 11 bases separates them. CDR1 is given as MNHEY and CDR2 as SMNVEV, both from the germline V gene (reference sequence). From its cysteine to its phenylalanine, the CDR3 spans 15 amino acids. Only the CDR3 part of the read is kept: 45 bases, read in frame from the first base. Participants in the prospective study were aged roughly 18 to 100 years, lived in over 20 United States geographic areas, and enrolled through a virtual design. To assign participants to cohorts, the prospective study relied on clinical history that participants themselves reported in a screening survey and a study questionnaire. In the prospective study, mobile phlebotomists collected whole blood, serum and a nasopharyngeal or oropharyngeal swab from each participant. Participants in the prospective study had the option to provide additional blood draws and questionnaires over a roughly two-month period. Before DNA extraction, prospective study blood samples were shipped either frozen or at room temperature.

The receptor's source is a man in his thirties or forties with acute COVID-19. Sequenced: PBMCs or T cells enriched from blood (not recorded which). The chain links TRBV27 with TRBJ1-6, with the D gene not clear enough to name. The CDR3 protein is CASSLQTLSNSPLHF. The sequenced DNA: TGTGCCAGCAGTTTACAGACTTTAAGTAATTCACCCCTCCACTTT.